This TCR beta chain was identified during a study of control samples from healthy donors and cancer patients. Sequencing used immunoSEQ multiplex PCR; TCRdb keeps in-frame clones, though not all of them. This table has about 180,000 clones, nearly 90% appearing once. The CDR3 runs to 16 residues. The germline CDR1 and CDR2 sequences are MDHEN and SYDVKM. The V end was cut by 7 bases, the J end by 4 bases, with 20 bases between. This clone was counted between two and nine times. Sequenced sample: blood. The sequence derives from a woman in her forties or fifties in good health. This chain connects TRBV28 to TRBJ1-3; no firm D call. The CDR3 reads CASIRNRGVKGNTIYF. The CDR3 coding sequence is TGTGCCAGCATACGTAATCGGGGAGTGAAAGGAAACACCATATATTTT.